This entry concerns a single T cell receptor (beta chain). What it binds is not known. Blood CD4+ CD25-low CD127-high conventional T cells supplied the genomic DNA template. This sample is drawn from a study of regulatory and conventional T cells in RAG deficiency. Findings of the study overall: Shorter CDR3s in all patient subsets; >80% Treg-Tconv overlap in Omenn. Compared with controls, unique Treg TCR beta sequences dropped around 100-fold in Omenn syndrome and CID/AS. Sorted Omenn CD25-high CD127-low cells may not be bona fide Tregs.

Sequencing was performed with immunoSEQ multiplex PCR; in TCRdb, only in-frame clones are kept and a portion is missing. The table has 30,000 to 40,000 clones, about 76% seen once. Germline values: CDR1 LNHNV, CDR2 YYDKDF (reference sequence). The CDR3 sequence is 17 residues long. The trim removed 3 bases at V and 0 bases at J, leaving 7 bases unmatched. The same data also contributed to another study, on regulatory T cells. That publication notes: Amplification used 52 TRBV primers and 13 TRBJ primers.

The source material was CD4+ effector T cells sorted from blood. The clonotype was recovered from a human donor in good health. The chain recombines TRBV15 with TRBJ2-3; the match to TRBD2 covers 9 bases. The chain's CDR3 is CATSSPTSGASTDTQYF. As DNA, the CDR3 is TGTGCCACCAGCAGTCCGACTAGCGGTGCTAGCACAGATACGCAGTATTTT.